The 9 T cell receptor beta chains in this list originate from one sample, sequenced in a study of early T cells in non-severe SARS-CoV-2 infection. TCRdb passed the 5' RACE reads through MiXCR, listing each CDR3 protein once. This sample carries some 34,000 distinct CDR3 sequences, nearly 10% of them seen once, and the ten largest clones take approximately 12%. Specimen: whole blood. The receptors were gathered from an adult who was a healthcare worker with PCR-confirmed SARS-CoV-2 infection or an uninfected control (not recorded which).

This clonotype has just one count. Here the CDR3 omits its conserved ending phenylalanine or tryptophan, so a read error is the likely source. This sequence joins TRBV28 and TRBJ2-1; D is possibly TRBD2 (6 bases). Germline loops: CDR1 MDHEN, CDR2 SYDVKM. Between the trimmed V and J ends, which lost 7 bases and 5 bases, there was a span of 12 bases. The CDR3 is 13 amino acids. CDR3 amino acids: CASMEGGHNEQFS. The CDR3 DNA sequence: TGTGCCAGCATGGAGGGTGGCCACAATGAGCAGTTCTCC.

In its sample, this clonotype was seen a few times. Here the CDR3 reads CASSQEGTSGGSGANVLTF. The CDR3 DNA sequence: TGTGCCAGCAGCCAAGAGGGCACCTCGGGGGGCTCTGGGGCCAACGTCCTGACTTTC. The genes are TRBV4-2 and TRBJ2-6; 7 nucleotides align to TRBD2. Germline values: CDR1 LGHNA, CDR2 YNFKEQ. This CDR3 has 19 residues. Unmatched junction bases numbered 8, after V lost 0 bases and J lost 0 bases.

This clonotype was found a few times. The gene calls are TRBV20-1 and TRBJ2-7, with 7 bases identical to TRBD1. This CDR3 region has 14 residues. The trim removed 0 bases at V and 5 bases at J, leaving 7 bases unmatched. Germline CDR1 DFQATT, CDR2 SNEGSKA (reference sequence). CDR3 protein: CSARDQTGRHEQYF. CDR3 coding DNA: TGCAGTGCTAGAGATCAGACAGGGAGACACGAGCAGTACTTC.

This clonotype was found a few times. This sequence joins TRBV12-3 or TRBV12-4 and TRBJ1-1; D perhaps matches TRBD1 (5 bases). The CDR3 runs to 12 residues. V lost 6 bases and J lost 3, with 8 bases in between. CDR3 loop: CASRGEDTEAFF. The CDR3 DNA follows: TGTGCCAGCAGGGGGGAGGACACTGAAGCTTTCTTT.

This clonotype was observed at least ten times. The chain has TRBV20-1 and TRBJ2-1, with D possibly matching TRBD2 (6 bases). CDR1 is DFQATT, CDR2 SNEGSKA, per germline (reference sequence). V was shortened by 0 bases and J by 10 bases, with 19 bases between the two germline ends. The CDR3 totals 15 residues. The CDR3 sequence is CSAREGTGDWREQFF. The CDR3 DNA reads TGCAGTGCTAGAGAGGGGACTGGGGATTGGAGGGAGCAGTTCTTC.

This clonotype occurred a few times. This chain uses TRBV12-3 or TRBV12-4 with TRBJ1-2; TRBD1 might be the D (6 bases). The CDR3 length is 14 residues. Trimming stripped 5 bases from V and 8 bases from J, with 18 bases between. In nucleotides, the CDR3 is TGTGCCAGCAGTATTTATACGGGGGGCGGCGGCTACACCTTC. Translation: CASSIYTGGGGYTF.

This clonotype was observed at least ten times. This sequence joins TRBV5-6 and TRBJ2-3; 14 bases match TRBD2. The CDR3 sequence is 16 residues long. V lost 0 bases, J lost 6 bases, and 3 bases stayed unmatched. Germline CDR1 reads SGHDT; CDR2 reads YYEEEE. In DNA, the CDR3 is TGTGCCAGCAGCTTGGGGACTAGCGGGGGGCTGGATACGCAGTATTTT. This gives the protein CASSLGTSGGLDTQYF.

J is TRBJ2-5 and V is TRBV10-3; 7 nucleotides agree with TRBD1. The germline CDR1 and CDR2 sequences are ENHRY and SYGVKD. Trimming took 5 bases from V and 2 from J; bases not matched to a gene: 8. The CDR3 spans 15 residues. CDR3 nucleotides: TGTGCCATCAGTCACCTACAGGGGACACAAGAGACCCAGTACTTC. Translation: CAISHLQGTQETQYF.

The chain combines TRBV5-1 with TRBJ1-1; D call uncertain. Germline-derived CDR1 and CDR2 are SGHRS and YFSETQ. The CDR3 is made up of 11 amino acids. V lost 5 bases and J lost 7, with 9 bases in between. The CDR3 DNA is TGCGCCAGCAGGGAAGGGATTGAAGCTTTCTTT. The encoded protein is CASREGIEAFF.